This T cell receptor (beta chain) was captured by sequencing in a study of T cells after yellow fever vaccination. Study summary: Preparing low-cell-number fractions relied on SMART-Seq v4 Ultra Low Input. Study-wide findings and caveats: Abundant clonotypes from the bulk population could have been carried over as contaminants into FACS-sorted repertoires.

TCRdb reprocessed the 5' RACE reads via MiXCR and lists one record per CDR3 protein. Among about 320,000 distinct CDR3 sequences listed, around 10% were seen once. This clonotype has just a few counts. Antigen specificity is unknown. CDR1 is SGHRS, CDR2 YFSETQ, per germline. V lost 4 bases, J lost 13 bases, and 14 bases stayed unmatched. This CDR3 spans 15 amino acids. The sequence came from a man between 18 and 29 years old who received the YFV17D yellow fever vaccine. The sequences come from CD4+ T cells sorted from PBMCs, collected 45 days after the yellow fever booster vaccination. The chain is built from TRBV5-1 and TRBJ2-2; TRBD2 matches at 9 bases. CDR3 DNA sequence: TGCGCCAGCAGCCCCCGGGGACTAGCACCGGCGGGGCTGTTTTTT. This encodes CASSPRGLAPAGLFF.